This entry describes one TCR beta chain. The assay was immunoSEQ multiplex PCR, and TCRdb's table has in-frame clones only and misses some. The data hold fewer than 25,000 clones, with 86% observed a single time. The data were taken from a study of OX40 agonist ivuxolimab in advanced cancers. The overall study: Having had anti-PD-1, anti-PD-L1 or anti-CTLA-4 therapy before was allowed, and over 35% had some.

This CDR3 is 17 amino acids long. CDR1 is SGDLS and CDR2 is YYNGEE in the germline V gene. Trimming shortened V by 1 base and J by 8 bases, and 22 bases separated the two germline ends. The rearrangement uses TRBV9 and TRBJ2-1; D ambiguous. The origin of this receptor is an adult with an advanced solid tumor such as melanoma, head and neck, liver or kidney cancer. The sample here was CD4+ or CD8+ T cells sorted from blood, taken in a trial of the OX40 agonist ivuxolimab. The CDR3 bases are TGTGCCAGCAGCGTATACGACGTTGAGGAAGGAAACCATGAGCAGTTCTTC. Translating it yields CASSVYDVEEGNHEQFF.